These 30 T cell receptor beta chains share one sample of origin, sequenced in a study of cytomegalovirus exposure and HLA in healthy donors (dated by TCRdb to the late 2010s). The library was built by means of the immunoSEQ multiplex PCR assay. The multiplex PCR relied on a mix of 60 forward primers for TCR Vbeta segments and 13 reverse primers for TCR Jbeta segments. TCRdb limited this immuneACCESS table to in-frame rearrangements with V and J called. A share of clones is missing; checked studies link under half to unresolved V genes, and the rest is unexplained. The sample has 150,000 to 200,000 clones on record, approximately 81% of them singletons. 0.25% to 0.3% of the sample rests with the top ten. The sequenced sample consisted of PBMCs. Receptors were obtained from a boy younger than 18 in good health and CMV-seronegative.

V and J are TRBV6-5 and TRBJ1-1, with a tentative D call TRBD1 (6 bases). Looked up from germline, CDR1 is MNHEY and CDR2 is SVGAGI. The CDR3 extends over 16 amino acids. The V end lost 3 bases, the J end lost 0 bases, and 14 bases lay between the germline ends. CDR3 protein: CASSYFAGTMNTEAFF. The CDR3 DNA follows: TGTGCCAGCAGTTATTTCGCAGGGACAATGAACACTGAAGCTTTCTTT.

This sequence joins TRBV5-1 and TRBJ2-7, with 8 bases matching TRBD2. The CDR3 totals 14 residues. V trimming: 2 bases; J trimming: 2 bases; junction bases outside the gene matches: 3. Germline values: CDR1 SGHRS, CDR2 YFSETQ. The CDR3: CASSFGGAPYEQYF. CDR3 bases: TGCGCCAGCAGCTTCGGGGGGGCCCCCTACGAGCAGTACTTC. Based on the CDR3 plus reference TRBV5-1 and TRBJ2-7, the full variable domain is KAGVTQTPRYLIKTRGQQVTLSCSPISGHRSVSWYQQTPGQGLQFLFEYFSETQRNKGNFPGRFSGRQFSNSRSEMNVSTLELGDSALYLCASSFGGAPYEQYFGPGTRLTVT.

The chain joins TRBV6-5 to TRBJ2-2; 8 bases match TRBD2. The germline gives CDR1 MNHEY, CDR2 SVGAGI. V lost 6 bases, J lost 2 bases, and 5 bases stayed unmatched. The CDR3 covers 15 residues. The CDR3 spells CASRMGLGNTGELFF. CDR3 nucleotides: TGTGCCAGCAGAATGGGACTAGGCAACACCGGGGAGCTGTTTTTT.

This chain links TRBV27 with TRBJ2-7; weak D call: TRBD2 (6 bases). Trimming left V 2 bases short and J 2 bases short, with 10 bases between. The CDR3 has 14 residues. CDR1 and CDR2 (germline): MNHEY, SMNVEV (reference sequence). Here the CDR3 reads CASSLGWGAYEQYF. CDR3 nucleotides: TGTGCCAGCAGTTTAGGTTGGGGGGCCTACGAGCAGTACTTC.

This rearrangement joins TRBV30 to TRBJ1-1, with D unclear. Trimming took off 1 base at V and 9 bases at J, with 9 bases between the two ends. Germline V gives CDR1 GTSNPN, CDR2 SVGIG (reference sequence). This CDR3 is 11 amino acids long. CDR3 bases: TGTGCCTGGAGTGAGTTGGCCAAAGCTTTCTTT. Amino acids: CAWSELAKAFF.

V gene TRBV7-6 combines with J gene TRBJ2-1; 9 nucleotides match TRBD1. V gave up 1 base and J gave up 8 bases; unmatched junction bases: 6. Germline-derived CDR1 and CDR2 are SGHVS and FNYEAQ. The CDR3 has 15 residues. The CDR3 sequence: CASSLVRDRDHEQFF. The CDR3 DNA follows: TGTGCCAGCAGCTTAGTCCGGGACAGGGACCATGAGCAGTTCTTC.

V usage is TRBV18 and J usage is TRBJ2-7, with 9 bases fitting TRBD1. This CDR3 has 14 amino acids. From germline, CDR1 is KGHSH and CDR2 LQKENI. V lost 6 bases to trimming and J lost 4 bases; unmatched junction nucleotides: 7. CDR3 nucleotide sequence: TGTGCCAGCTCGCGACAGGGGGATCGGTACGAGCAGTACTTC. It yields the protein CASSRQGDRYEQYF. Looking up the rest from reference TRBV18 and TRBJ2-7 gives the full variable domain: NAGVMQNPRHLVRRRGQEARLRCSPMKGHSHVYWYRQLPEEGLKFMVYLQKENIIDESGMPKERFSAEFPKEGPSILRIQQVVRGDSAAYFCASSRQGDRYEQYFGPGTRLTVT.

This sequence joins TRBV29-1 and TRBJ1-1; D is unresolved. Per the germline V gene, CDR1 is SQVTM and CDR2 is ANQGSEA. Trimming took 4 bases from V and 7 from J, leaving 4 bases between them. The CDR3 sequence is 9 residues long. CDR3: CSVGGEAFF. The CDR3 nucleotides are TGCAGCGTTGGAGGTGAAGCTTTCTTT.

The chain employs TRBV13 and TRBJ2-3; 10 bases agree with TRBD2. The CDR3 loop spans 16 amino acids. Germline V lookup: CDR1 PRHDT, CDR2 FYEKMQ (reference sequence). Trimming cost V 4 bases and J 6 bases; bases outside gene matches: 10. The CDR3 sequence: CASSSRAGGPWDTQYF. CDR3 DNA sequence: TGTGCCAGCAGCTCCAGAGCGGGAGGGCCGTGGGATACGCAGTATTTT. Full variable domain (missing parts from reference TRBV13 and TRBJ2-3): AAGVIQSPRHLIKEKRETATLKCYPIPRHDTVYWYQQGPGQDPQFLISFYEKMQSDKGSIPDRFSAQQFSDYHSELNMSSLELGDSALYFCASSSRAGGPWDTQYFGPGTRLTVL.

The rearrangement links TRBV6-5 to TRBJ1-2; perhaps TRBD1 as D (6 bases). The CDR3 length is 15 residues. The germline V gene has CDR1 MNHEY and CDR2 SVGAGI. Trimming took off 5 bases at V and 0 bases at J, with 13 bases between the two ends. The CDR3 DNA reads TGTGCCAGCAGTATCAGGGGCGATTCTAACTATGGCTACACCTTC. Its protein is CASSIRGDSNYGYTF.

This clone has only a few counts. Other DNA sequences from this sample encode an identical CDR3 as well. This chain connects TRBV30 to TRBJ1-5, with no clear D. In germline, CDR1 is GTSNPN, CDR2 SVGIG (reference sequence). The CDR3 spans 11 residues. Trimming pared 0 bases from V and 10 bases from J, leaving 7 bases between. DNA of the CDR3: TGTGCCTGGAGTGTAGGAGGACCCCAGCATTTT. Its protein is CAWSVGGPQHF.

The chain has TRBV4-2 and TRBJ2-7, with 8 bases matching TRBD1. The V and J ends lost 5 bases and 6 bases, in that order; junction bases with no gene match: 0. This CDR3 is built from 11 residues. The V gene's germline CDR1 is LGHNA and CDR2 YNFKEQ. The DNA for the CDR3 is TGTGCCAGCAGCACAGGGGGCGAGCAGTACTTC. It yields the protein CASSTGGEQYF.

The rearrangement joins TRBV6-5 to TRBJ2-1; 11 bases align to TRBD2. With V trimmed by 6 bases and J by 6 bases, 7 bases remained unmatched. This CDR3 has 15 residues. The germline V gene encodes CDR1 MNHEY and CDR2 SVGAGI. CDR3 sequence: CASSETSGVSNEQFF. The CDR3 DNA reads as TGTGCCAGCAGCGAGACTAGCGGGGTAAGCAATGAGCAGTTCTTC.

This clone was seen a single time. V usage is TRBV5-1 and J usage is TRBJ1-2, with 9 bases fitting TRBD1. Looked up from germline, CDR1 is SGHRS and CDR2 is YFSETQ. The CDR3 contains 15 residues. Trimming at V came to 4 bases and at J to 3 bases, leaving 7 bases not matched to a gene. CDR3 in DNA: TGCGCCAGCAGCCTGTACAGGGGGCGCGACTATGGCTACACCTTC. It translates to CASSLYRGRDYGYTF.

V usage is TRBV6-6 and J usage is TRBJ2-5; D perhaps matches TRBD1 (6 bases). The J call may be incorrect, as the DNA end agrees better with TRBJ2-7. The length of the CDR3 is 13 residues. Per the germline V gene, CDR1 is MNHNY and CDR2 is SVGAGI (reference sequence). The CDR3 reads CASQGQRFYEQYF. CDR3 sequence (DNA): TGTGCCAGCCAAGGACAGAGGTTCTACGAGCAGTACTTC.

The rearrangement uses TRBV9 and TRBJ2-3; D unresolved. Germline V gene sequence: CDR1 SGDLS, CDR2 YYNGEE. Trimming cost V 6 bases and J 0 bases, with 8 bases left between them. This CDR3 contains 13 residues. The CDR3, as DNA: TGTGCCAGCACTCCTCCTAGCACAGATACGCAGTATTTT. It is translated as CASTPPSTDTQYF. The variable domain in full, with the rest retrieved from reference TRBV9 and TRBJ2-3, is DSGVTQTPKHLITATGQRVTLRCSPRSGDLSVYWYQQSLDQGLQFLIQYYNGEERAKGNILERFSAQQFPDLHSELNLSSLELGDSALYFCASTPPSTDTQYFGPGTRLTVL.

The chain is built from TRBV5-6 and TRBJ1-5, with a weak D call TRBD1 (5 bases). CDR1 is SGHDT, CDR2 YYEEEE, per germline. The V gene lost 0 bases and the J gene lost 0 bases, with 16 bases spanning the gap. This CDR3 comprises 18 residues. DNA for the CDR3: TGTGCCAGCAGCTTGGGCGGGGCGCTAATCTATAGCAATCAGCCCCAGCATTTT. Translated, it gives CASSLGGALIYSNQPQHF.

The gene calls are TRBV7-9 and TRBJ2-4, with 11 positions matching TRBD2. CDR3 length equals 16 residues. Unmatched junction bases numbered 9, after V lost 5 bases and J lost 6 bases. CDR1 and CDR2 from the germline V gene are SEHNR and FQNEAQ (reference sequence). This chain's CDR3 is CASSQPGTSGANIQYF. The CDR3 DNA reads TGTGCCAGCAGCCAACCCGGGACTAGCGGTGCAAACATTCAGTACTTC.

The chain employs TRBV5-1 and TRBJ2-1; perhaps TRBD2 as D (5 bases). The CDR3 is 15 residues long. With 1 base removed from V and 3 bases from J, the gap between germline ends came to 11 bases. Germline CDR1 reads SGHRS; CDR2 reads YFSETQ. The DNA for the CDR3 is TGCGCCAGCAGCTTGTCCCAGAGGGTCTACAATGAGCAGTTCTTC. Its protein product is CASSLSQRVYNEQFF. Full variable domain (outside the CDR3, taken from reference TRBV5-1 and TRBJ2-1): KAGVTQTPRYLIKTRGQQVTLSCSPISGHRSVSWYQQTPGQGLQFLFEYFSETQRNKGNFPGRFSGRQFSNSRSEMNVSTLELGDSALYLCASSLSQRVYNEQFFGPGTRLTVL.

The chain recombines TRBV6-5 with TRBJ1-4; 12 bases agree with TRBD1. The CDR3 sequence is 15 residues long. Losses at the gene ends were 4 bases for V and 7 bases for J; bases not matched to a gene: 4. Germline V gives CDR1 MNHEY, CDR2 SVGAGI. CDR3 loop: CASSSAGQGAEKLFF. CDR3 DNA sequence: TGTGCCAGCAGTTCGGCGGGACAGGGGGCTGAAAAACTGTTTTTT.

This clone showed up just once. J is TRBJ2-3 and V is TRBV28, with TRBD2 matching 16 bases. The CDR3 is made up of 21 amino acids. Trimming took 6 bases from V and 2 from J; bases not matched to a gene: 17. CDR1 and CDR2 (germline): MDHEN, SYDVKM. CDR3 in DNA: TGTGCCAGCAGCTCATCGCCGGGACTAGCGGGAGGGCGCTCACCCACAGATACGCAGTATTTT. This translates into CASSSSPGLAGGRSPTDTQYF. Full variable domain (rest looked up from reference TRBV28 and TRBJ2-3): DVKVTQSSRYLVKRTGEKVFLECVQDMDHENMFWYRQDPGLGLRLIYFSYDVKMKEKGDIPEGYSVSREKKERFSLILESASTNQTSMYLCASSSSPGLAGGRSPTDTQYFGPGTRLTVL.

The J gene is TRBJ1-1, the V gene TRBV2; D may be TRBD1 (6 bases). Germline CDR1 is SNHLY and CDR2 is FYNNEI. This CDR3 is 14 amino acids long. V lost 8 bases and J 1 base, leaving 14 bases between the germline ends. The CDR3, as DNA: TGTGCCAGCTCTGGCGACAGGTCGAACACTGAAGCTTTCTTT. Translated, it gives CASSGDRSNTEAFF.

This rearrangement joins TRBV7-3 to TRBJ2-6, with D perhaps matching TRBD2 (5 bases). Germline V gene lookup returns CDR1 SGHTA and CDR2 FQGTGA. The CDR3 consists of 15 residues. The ends were cut back, 6 bases at V and 0 bases at J, with 9 bases in the middle. CDR3 nucleotide sequence: TGTGCCAGCAGGGTTGGGAGCTCTGGGGCCAACGTCCTGACTTTC. Translation gives CASRVGSSGANVLTF.

The rearrangement joins TRBV30 to TRBJ1-1; 7 bases agree with TRBD1. Germline lookup yields CDR1 GTSNPN and CDR2 SVGIG (reference sequence). The V segment lost 1 base and the J segment 3 bases; nucleotides outside the gene matches: 8. The CDR3 totals 15 residues. The chain's CDR3 is CAWSAPTGRDTEAFF. DNA for the CDR3: TGTGCCTGGAGTGCCCCGACAGGGCGGGACACTGAAGCTTTCTTT.

This chain connects TRBV18 to TRBJ2-7, with D possibly TRBD1 on 5 matching bases. V lost 4 bases and J lost 3, with 13 bases in between. CDR1 is KGHSH, CDR2 LQKENI, per germline. This CDR3 region has 14 residues. The CDR3 region is CASSLTGPFYEQYF. The DNA of the CDR3 is TGTGCCAGCTCACTAACAGGTCCCTTCTACGAGCAGTACTTC.

A word on this clone: A junction boundary mismatches the germline segment, possibly from a read error. The chain uses TRBV5-6 and TRBJ2-2, with 9 nucleotides matching TRBD1. The V gene's germline CDR1 is SGHDT and CDR2 YYEEEE. The CDR3 spans 17 residues. The CDR3 spells CASRDGQGFANTGALFF. Written as DNA, the CDR3 is TGTGCCAGCAGGGATGGACAGGGGTTCGCGAACACCGGGGCGCTGTTTTTT.

The V and J genes are TRBV5-1 and TRBJ1-2; 9 nucleotides align to TRBD1. V lost 1 base, J lost 6 bases, and 13 bases stayed unmatched. Germline V CDR1 and CDR2: SGHRS, YFSETQ. This CDR3 contains 17 residues. The CDR3: CASSLPVDRGVKNGYTF. CDR3 sequence (DNA): TGCGCCAGCAGCTTGCCCGTGGACAGGGGTGTCAAAAATGGCTACACCTTC.

The gene calls are TRBV10-3 and TRBJ2-3; D gene uncertain. This CDR3 has 15 residues. CDR1 is ENHRY and CDR2 is SYGVKD in the germline V gene. Trimming pared 0 bases from V and 10 bases from J, leaving 17 bases between. The CDR3 region is CAISESGSSGMPQYF. As DNA, the CDR3 is TGTGCCATCAGTGAGTCGGGTTCCTCAGGAATGCCGCAGTATTTT.

The CDR3 is CASSVDVADTQYF. The CDR3 DNA reads as TGTGCCAGCAGCGTAGATGTCGCAGATACGCAGTATTTT. The chain employs TRBV9 and TRBJ2-3; no clear D. CDR1 SGDLS and CDR2 YYNGEE come from the germline V gene. Trimming removed 0 bases from V and 4 bases from J, with 6 bases in between. The CDR3 length is 13 residues.

This clone was recorded once. The chain carries TRBV6-5 and TRBJ1-6; D is undetermined. The V gene's germline CDR1 is MNHEY and CDR2 SVGAGI. The CDR3 loop spans 13 amino acids. The V end was cut by 7 bases, the J end by 3 bases, with 7 bases between. The CDR3: CASTLGYNSPLHF. The CDR3 region has the DNA TGTGCCAGCACCCTCGGCTATAATTCACCCCTCCACTTT.